This is a list of T cell receptor beta chains from one sample in a study of PD-1 blockade in classical Hodgkin lymphoma. The data were produced by immunoSEQ multiplex PCR, yet TCRdb's version contains in-frame clones alone and is incomplete. In the table there are around 18,000 clones, around 75% of which are singletons. The source material was CD4+ T cells from blood, sampled before the fourth cycle of nivolumab. These receptors originate from a human donor with classical Hodgkin lymphoma. Both conserved end residues are part of each CDR3. A D gene is named only where the DNA matches it firmly. Clone size is given for some rows only: seen once, a few or many times, or a class if the clone is expanded.

clone_size	v_call	j_call	d_call	cdr3_aa	cdr3_nt
.	TRBV4-2	TRBJ2-2	.	CASSQDVLAGELFF	TGTGCCAGCAGCCAAGACGTCCTAGCCGGGGAGCTGTTTTTT
.	TRBV5-1	TRBJ1-1	.	CASSPDPRPTEAFF	TGCGCCAGCAGCCCCGACCCGCGGCCCACTGAAGCTTTCTTT
.	TRBV19	TRBJ2-1	.	CASSIAGGVPNEQFF	TGTGCCAGTAGTATCGCCGGGGGAGTCCCGAATGAGCAGTTCTTC
few	TRBV6-5	TRBJ1-2	.	CASTGGGYGYTF	TGTGCCAGTACGGGGGGCGGCTATGGCTACACCTTC
.	TRBV9	TRBJ2-3	.	CASSPDRRVTDTQYF	TGTGCCAGCAGCCCCGACAGGAGAGTAACAGATACGCAGTATTTT
.	TRBV29-1	TRBJ2-3	.	CSDRTDATDTQYF	TGCAGCGACCGGACGGACGCCACAGATACGCAGTATTTT
.	TRBV19	TRBJ2-2	.	CASKSGTGRTGELFF	TGTGCCAGTAAGTCGGGGACGGGCCGTACCGGGGAGCTGTTTTTT
.	TRBV9	TRBJ1-1	.	CASVRSAENTEAFF	TGTGCCAGCGTCCGGAGTGCCGAGAACACTGAAGCTTTCTTT
.	TRBV30	TRBJ2-7	TRBD1	CAWSPVGQGAYEQYF	TGTGCCTGGAGTCCAGTGGGACAGGGGGCATACGAGCAGTACTTC
.	TRBV10-3	TRBJ1-3	.	CAIKGGFVGNTIYF	TGTGCCATCAAGGGGGGCTTCGTTGGAAACACCATATATTTT
.	TRBV15	TRBJ2-2	TRBD1	CATSRNRGPGELFF	TGTGCCACCAGCAGGAACAGGGGACCCGGGGAGCTGTTTTTT
.	TRBV18	TRBJ2-7	.	CASSPSIYEQYF	TGTGCCAGCTCACCGTCTATTTACGAGCAGTACTTC
.	TRBV9	TRBJ2-5	.	CASSVLDSAETQYF	TGTGCCAGCAGCGTTCTGGATTCCGCGGAGACCCAGTACTTC
.	TRBV28	TRBJ2-1	TRBD2	CASSLAGGENEQFF	TGTGCCAGCAGTCTAGCGGGGGGGGAAAATGAGCAGTTCTTC
once	TRBV5-1	TRBJ1-1	.	CASSWEVHMNTEAFF	TGCGCCAGCAGCTGGGAAGTTCACATGAACACTGAAGCTTTCTTT
.	TRBV29-1	TRBJ2-7	TRBD1	CSARTGTDTYEQYF	TGCAGCGCCCGAACCGGGACAGATACCTACGAGCAGTACTTC
.	TRBV6-1	TRBJ2-1	.	CASRPQGTFYNEQFF	TGTGCCAGCAGACCTCAGGGAACCTTCTACAATGAGCAGTTCTTC
.	TRBV4-1	TRBJ2-4	.	CASSQSDWFGKNIQYF	TGCGCCAGCAGCCAATCGGATTGGTTTGGCAAAAACATTCAGTACTTC
once	TRBV21-1	TRBJ1-4	.	CASSKNPGGDREKLFF	TGTGCCAGCAGCAAAAACCCGGGAGGGGATCGGGAAAAACTGTTTTTT
.	TRBV5-4	TRBJ1-2	TRBD1	CASSPTSRDRVKGYTF	TGTGCCAGCAGCCCAACGTCCCGGGACAGGGTAAAGGGCTACACCTTC
.	TRBV19	TRBJ2-1	TRBD2	CASSITGSSGLNEQFF	TGTGCCAGTAGTATTACCGGGTCTAGCGGGCTCAATGAGCAGTTCTTC
once	TRBV5-1	TRBJ1-4	.	CASSLDSPNEKLFF	TGCGCCAGCAGCCTGGACAGCCCTAATGAAAAACTGTTTTTT
.	TRBV7-9	TRBJ1-1	.	CASSLAPGPEAFF	TGTGCCAGCAGCTTAGCCCCGGGACCTGAAGCTTTCTTT
.	TRBV7-9	TRBJ2-3	.	CASSLEAADTQYF	TGTGCCAGCAGCTTAGAAGCTGCAGATACGCAGTATTTT
.	TRBV11-3	TRBJ2-1	TRBD2	CASSLAGGSYNEQFF	TGTGCCAGCAGCTTAGCGGGAGGATCCTACAATGAGCAGTTCTTC
few	TRBV18	TRBJ2-7	.	CASSPRGIHEQYF	TGTGCCAGCTCACCCAGGGGCATCCACGAGCAGTACTTC
.	TRBV7-2	TRBJ1-2	TRBD1	CASSRAGTGGAYGYTF	TGTGCCAGCAGCCGTGCCGGGACAGGGGGCGCCTATGGCTACACCTTC
.	TRBV11-2	TRBJ2-5	.	CASSLVAGRETQYF	TGTGCCAGCAGCTTAGTAGCAGGGAGGGAGACCCAGTACTTC
.	TRBV7-6	TRBJ2-7	.	CASSYGTAAYEQYF	TGTGCCAGCAGCTACGGGACTGCGGCCTACGAGCAGTACTTC
.	TRBV19	TRBJ1-1	.	CASSILNTEAFF	TGTGCCAGTAGTATACTGAACACTGAAGCTTTCTTT
.	TRBV6-6	TRBJ2-7	.	CASSYGRAGAYEQYF	TGTGCCAGCAGTTACGGGCGGGCAGGGGCCTACGAGCAGTACTTC
.	TRBV7-9	TRBJ2-5	.	CASSSLLETQYF	TGTGCCAGCAGCTCCCTACTGGAGACCCAGTACTTC
.	TRBV28	TRBJ1-1	.	CASSLGGRTGEAFF	TGTGCCAGCAGTTTAGGGGGTCGAACAGGGGAAGCTTTCTTT
.	TRBV19	TRBJ1-5	.	CASSMRGPSNQPQHF	TGTGCCAGTAGTATGAGAGGGCCCAGCAATCAGCCCCAGCATTTT
.	TRBV13	TRBJ2-1	TRBD1	CASVGNNRGAYNEQFF	TGTGCCAGCGTCGGGAATAACAGGGGGGCCTACAATGAGCAGTTCTTC
.	TRBV4-3	TRBJ2-7	.	CASSQDYRQVTYEQYF	TGCGCCAGCAGCCAAGATTACCGACAGGTAACCTACGAGCAGTACTTC